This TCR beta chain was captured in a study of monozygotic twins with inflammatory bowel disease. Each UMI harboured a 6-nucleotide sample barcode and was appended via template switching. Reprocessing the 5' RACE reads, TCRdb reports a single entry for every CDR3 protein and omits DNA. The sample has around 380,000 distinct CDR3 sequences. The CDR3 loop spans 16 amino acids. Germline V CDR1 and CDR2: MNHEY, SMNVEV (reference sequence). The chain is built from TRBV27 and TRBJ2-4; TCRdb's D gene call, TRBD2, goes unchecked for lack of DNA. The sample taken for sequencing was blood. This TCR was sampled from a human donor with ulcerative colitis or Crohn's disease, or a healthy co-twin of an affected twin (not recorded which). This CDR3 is CASSVLAGGPGNIQYF.